The subject of this entry is one T cell receptor (beta chain). V was pared by 1 base and J by 0 bases, with 8 bases of the junction left unmatched. This CDR3 comprises 18 residues. The germline CDR1 and CDR2 sequences are MGHRA and YSYEKL. Profiled with immunoSEQ multiplex PCR; TCRdb holds only in-frame clones, not every one. Of 550,000 to 700,000 clones in the sample, about 80% were seen once. This entry belongs to a study of shared clonotypes between healthy human individuals. Study context: Contributing individuals were a couple of females and three males aged 18 to 49.

The V gene is TRBV4-1, the J gene TRBJ2-3; TRBD2 matches at 9 bases. Specimen: memory CD4+ T cells sorted from blood. Regarding subset: CD45RA-negative fraction. The sequence came from a woman younger than 45 in good health. CDR3 in amino acids: CASSQAWAGGTSTDTQYF. In DNA, the CDR3 is TGCGCCAGCAGCCAAGCATGGGCGGGAGGGACTAGCACAGATACGCAGTATTTT.